These 14 T cell receptor beta chains originate from one sample sequenced in a study of control samples from healthy donors and cancer patients. Only in-frame clones appear in the TCRdb table, and some are missing; sequencing was by immunoSEQ multiplex PCR. The sample yields roughly 200,000 clones, roughly 94% seen once. The sequencing sample was made of blood. The receptors originated from a man in his forties or fifties in good health.

CDR3 sequence: CASSERQGAYEQYF. Written as DNA, the CDR3 is TGTGCCAGCAGTGAGCGACAGGGGGCCTACGAGCAGTACTTC. The V and J genes are TRBV25-1 and TRBJ2-7; 9 bases fit TRBD1. This CDR3 has 14 amino acids. Per the germline V gene, CDR1 is MGHDK and CDR2 is SYGVNS. The V gene end was trimmed by 3 bases and the J gene end by 2 bases; junction bases not matched to a gene: 2.

The genes are TRBV12-3 or TRBV12-4 and TRBJ2-5, with no clear D. Trimming shortened V by 8 bases and J by 2 bases, and 12 bases separated the two germline ends. The CDR3 runs 13 residues. The CDR3 reads CASGDWGQETQYF. CDR3 coding DNA: TGTGCCAGCGGGGATTGGGGTCAAGAGACCCAGTACTTC.

This clone was picked up one time. The chain has TRBV19 and TRBJ1-4; 9 bases align to TRBD1. The length of the CDR3 is 14 residues. V shed 6 bases, J shed 6 bases, and the junction held 5 bases outside the gene matches. CDR1 is LNHDA, CDR2 SQIVND, per germline (reference sequence). CDR3: CASRAGTGYEKLFF. The CDR3 region has the DNA TGTGCCAGTAGAGCCGGGACAGGGTATGAAAAACTGTTTTTT.

V is TRBV6-4 and J is TRBJ1-1, with D tentatively TRBD1 (6 bases). Germline CDR1 MRHNA, CDR2 SNTAGT. V gave up 2 bases and J gave up 5 bases, with 9 bases separating them. This CDR3 has 13 amino acids. The CDR3 reads CASSDDDRTEAFF. The CDR3 region has the DNA TGTGCCAGCAGTGACGACGACAGGACTGAAGCTTTCTTT.

This clone was recorded only once. V usage is TRBV12-3 or TRBV12-4 and J usage is TRBJ2-1; D not resolved. The CDR3 runs 12 residues. V shed 6 bases and J shed 5 bases, with 8 bases lying between them. The CDR3 nucleotides read TGTGCCAGCAGCCCCGGACACAATGAGCAGTTCTTC. Protein: CASSPGHNEQFF.

The chain couples TRBV18 to TRBJ1-5; 7 nucleotides match TRBD1. The V segment lost 2 bases and the J segment 4 bases; nucleotides outside the gene matches: 2. Germline loops: CDR1 KGHSH, CDR2 LQKENI. The CDR3 loop spans 14 amino acids. The CDR3 region is CASSPGTANQPQHF. As DNA, the CDR3 is TGTGCCAGCTCACCAGGGACAGCTAATCAGCCCCAGCATTTT.

The chain employs TRBV13 and TRBJ2-5; 7 bases are a match to TRBD1. V was clipped by 4 bases and J by 2 bases; unmatched bases: 7. There are 15 residues in the CDR3. Germline CDR1 is PRHDT and CDR2 is FYEKMQ (reference sequence). The DNA of the CDR3 is TGTGCCAGCAGCTCAGAGGACAGGACACAAGAGACCCAGTACTTC. It yields the protein CASSSEDRTQETQYF. The full variable domain, rest sourced from reference TRBV13 and TRBJ2-5, is AAGVIQSPRHLIKEKRETATLKCYPIPRHDTVYWYQQGPGQDPQFLISFYEKMQSDKGSIPDRFSAQQFSDYHSELNMSSLELGDSALYFCASSSEDRTQETQYFGPGTRLLVL.

The table lists this clone with a count of one. This rearrangement joins TRBV5-1 to TRBJ2-5; TRBD2 agrees at 10 bases. The J segment lost 5 bases and the V segment lost 0 bases, leaving 4 bases of the junction unmatched. This CDR3 spans 15 amino acids. The germline gives CDR1 SGHRS, CDR2 YFSETQ. The CDR3 loop is CASSLVGTSEETQYF. The CDR3, as DNA: TGCGCCAGCAGCTTGGTTGGGACTAGCGAGGAGACCCAGTACTTC.

This clone was found once. The chain links TRBV10-1 to TRBJ1-5; no definite D call. Per the germline V gene, CDR1 is WNHNN and CDR2 is SYGVQD (reference sequence). V shed 6 bases and J shed 4 bases, with 10 bases lying between them. There are 13 residues in the CDR3. The CDR3: CASSSEGNQPQHF. DNA for the CDR3: TGCGCCAGCAGCTCCGAGGGTAATCAGCCCCAGCATTTT.

This chain joins TRBV18 and TRBJ2-7, with a weak D call TRBD1 (7 bases). The CDR3 extends over 15 amino acids. Germline V gives CDR1 KGHSH, CDR2 LQKENI. V gave up 2 bases and J gave up 3 bases, with 14 bases separating them. This chain's CDR3 is CASSPSTGTGYEQYF. Written as DNA, the CDR3 is TGTGCCAGCTCACCATCGACAGGGACTGGCTACGAGCAGTACTTC.

The rearrangement links TRBV5-1 to TRBJ2-7; D is unclear. V lost 0 bases and J 3 bases, leaving 19 bases between the germline ends. In germline, CDR1 is SGHRS, CDR2 YFSETQ. The CDR3 is 17 residues long. CDR3 sequence (DNA): TGCGCCAGCAGCTTGGCTCGCTCCTCCGGTTCCGGCTACGAGCAGTACTTC. Residues: CASSLARSSGSGYEQYF.

The V and J genes are TRBV6-4 and TRBJ1-2; a weak D match, TRBD1 (5 bases). Trimming cost V 8 bases and J 4 bases, with 17 bases left between them. This CDR3 is built from 14 residues. The germline gives CDR1 MRHNA, CDR2 SNTAGT. CDR3 region: CASRIPRDFYGYTF. For the CDR3, the DNA is TGTGCCAGCCGAATACCCAGGGACTTCTATGGCTACACCTTC.

The rearrangement links TRBV4-1 to TRBJ2-1; 7 bases fit TRBD2. After removal of 0 bases from V and 3 bases from J, the junction contained 5 bases not matched to a gene. Germline V gives CDR1 MGHRA, CDR2 YSYEKL. This CDR3 contains 16 residues. The CDR3 nucleotides are TGCGCCAGCAGCCAAGAAGGAGCGGGGTTCTACAATGAGCAGTTCTTC. Protein: CASSQEGAGFYNEQFF.

The chain uses TRBV11-3 and TRBJ2-1, with 7 bases matching TRBD1. Germline V gives CDR1 SGHNT, CDR2 YENEEA. This CDR3 region has 16 residues. With V trimmed by 1 base and J by 4 bases, 7 bases remained unmatched. In DNA form, the CDR3 reads TGTGCCAGCAGCTTAGGTAACTCAGGGGGATACAATGAGCAGTTCTTC. Translating it yields CASSLGNSGGYNEQFF.